There are a few counts of the clone carrying this T cell receptor beta chain. Method: immunoSEQ multiplex PCR; TCRdb's copy keeps in-frame clones and lacks some. The sample holds approximately 46,000 clones; 89% are singletons and the top ten take more than 0.65%. The V gene's germline CDR1 is LGHNA and CDR2 YSLEER. V lost 0 bases and J lost 2, with 16 bases in between. The CDR3 runs to 17 residues. This entry belongs to a study of memory CD8 T cells in hepatitis C reinfection. Time point here: late/post reinfection, 12 to 24 weeks after detection. TCR sequencing was done directly ex vivo on sorted cells, without expansion in vitro. The Montreal HEPCO cohort supplied donors who inject drugs. Total naive CD8 T cells were sorted as viable CD3+ CD8+ CD45RO- cells from two donors.

The source material was naive CD8+ T cells sorted from blood. The chain has TRBV4-3 and TRBJ1-1, with TRBD1 as a possible D gene (5 bases). This TCR was sampled from a man between 18 and 29 years old with hepatitis C virus infection. The DNA for the CDR3 is TGCGCCAGCAGCCAAGACACCTCAGGGCCGATTAACACTGAAGCTTTCTTT. Translating gives CASSQDTSGPINTEAFF.